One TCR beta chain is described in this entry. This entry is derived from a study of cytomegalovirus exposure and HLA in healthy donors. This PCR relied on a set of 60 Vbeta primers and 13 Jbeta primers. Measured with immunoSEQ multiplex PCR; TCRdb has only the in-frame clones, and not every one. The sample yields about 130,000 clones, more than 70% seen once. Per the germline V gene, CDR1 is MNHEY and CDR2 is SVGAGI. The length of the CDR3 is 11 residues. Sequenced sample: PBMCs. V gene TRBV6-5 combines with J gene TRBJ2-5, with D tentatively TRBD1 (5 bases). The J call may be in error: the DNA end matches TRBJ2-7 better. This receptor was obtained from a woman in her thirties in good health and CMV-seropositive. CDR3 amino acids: CASSQGNEQYF. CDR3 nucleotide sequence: TGTGCCAGCAGTCAGGGAAACGAGCAGTACTTC.